The entry below gives a single TCR beta chain sequence along with its context. This specimen comes from a study of T cell changes during pregnancy in multiple sclerosis. Assay: immunoSEQ multiplex PCR; the TCRdb copy retains only in-frame clones and omits some. Altogether about 34,000 clones are present, 90% being singletons, with the ten largest covering about 4.5%. CDR3 size: 17 residues. Germline CDR1 is SGHTA and CDR2 is FQGTGA. With V trimmed by 5 bases and J by 7 bases, 16 bases remained unmatched. This clonotype was sampled from a female donor with multiple sclerosis, enrolled in a pregnancy study. The sample here was CD8+ T cells from peripheral blood mononuclear cells, taken in the second trimester of pregnancy. This chain connects TRBV7-3 to TRBJ2-1; TRBD2 agrees at 8 bases. The CDR3 is CASSAWGGEREINEQFF. The CDR3 nucleotides are TGTGCCAGCAGCGCATGGGGGGGGGAGCGGGAGATAAATGAGCAGTTCTTC.